The present entry profiles one TCR beta chain with its context. The entry originates in a study of blood T cell repertoires in COVID-19. Whole-study context: Whether acute or convalescent, the COVID-19 samples came from the United States, Italy and Spain. T cells, B-cell-depleted T cells, or PBMCs supplied cDNA or gDNA.

Original processing notes: Estimates of nucleated cell counts were drawn from the amplification of reference gene primers. Profiled with immunoSEQ multiplex PCR; TCRdb holds only in-frame clones, not every one. V and J calls and clone size are as listed in that table; D and trimming were resolved from the DNA. The data hold about 170,000 clones, with about four fifths observed a single time. The length of the CDR3 is 15 residues. Germline V gene data show CDR1 as LGHNA and CDR2 as YSLEER. Trimming pared 1 base from V and 6 bases from J, leaving 13 bases between. V is TRBV4-3 and J is TRBJ1-5; tentatively, D is TRBD1 (6 bases). This TCR was sampled from a woman in her sixties or seventies who had recovered from COVID-19. Sequencing was performed on peripheral blood. The CDR3 DNA reads TGCGCCAGCAGCCAAGGGGCGGGGGCGGGTCAGCCCCAGCATTTT. Its protein is CASSQGAGAGQPQHF.